This TCR beta chain was obtained from a study of T cells after posttransplantation cyclophosphamide. A marrow graft followed busulfan-fludarabine conditioning, with cyclophosphamide on days +3 and +4. The germline V gene encodes CDR1 MNHEY and CDR2 SVGAGI. This CDR3 spans 12 amino acids. Assay: immunoSEQ multiplex PCR; the TCRdb copy retains only in-frame clones and omits some. This sample has 20,000 or so clones, with approximately 87% found just once. The sequenced sample was PBMCs, obtained after allogeneic stem cell transplant with posttransplant cyclophosphamide. The J gene is TRBJ2-5, the V gene TRBV6-5; weak D call: TRBD1 (6 bases). Gene TRBJ2-7 matches the end of the DNA better, so the J call may be wrong. The clonotype comes from a female patient in her 30s who received an allogeneic stem cell transplant from an unrelated donor, was CMV-positive, and had no GVHD. These T cells may partly come from the graft donor. The CDR3 DNA sequence: TGTGCCAGCAGCCGAACAGGGTCCGAGCAGTACTTC. This translates into CASSRTGSEQYF.